The rows below give T cell receptor beta chains drawn from one sample of a study of T cells in Graves' hyperthyroidism and ophthalmopathy. TCRdb re-called the multiplex PCR reads with MiXCR, one entry per CDR3 protein. The data contain 490,000 or so distinct CDR3 sequences, about 20% of them singletons. The sample comprised blood. The origin of the receptors is a woman in her 70s with Graves' ophthalmopathy. Each CDR3 is given with its conserved first and last residue. The D gene is left open where the match is weak. Rows may omit the clone size; those that give it use once, few, many or a size class.

clone_size: few; d_call: -; v_call: TRBV18; cdr3_length: 12; j_call: TRBJ1-1; cdr3_aa: CASSPYTGRDFF; cdr3_nt: TGTGCCAGCTCACCCTATACAGGGCGTGATTTCTTT
clone_size: many; d_call: -; v_call: TRBV2; cdr3_length: 14; j_call: TRBJ2-1; cdr3_aa: CASRATPGTNEQFF; cdr3_nt: TGTGCCAGCCGAGCTACCCCGGGGACCAATGAGCAGTTCTTC
clone_size: many; d_call: -; v_call: TRBV7-2; cdr3_length: 13; j_call: TRBJ2-5; cdr3_aa: CASSLGPQETQYF; cdr3_nt: TGTGCCAGCAGCTTAGGGCCCCAAGAGACCCAGTACTTC
clone_size: few; d_call: TRBD1; v_call: TRBV7-9; cdr3_length: 16; j_call: TRBJ2-3; cdr3_aa: CASARGSGTRTDTQYF; cdr3_nt: TGTGCCAGCGCCAGGGGGTCGGGGACCCGCACAGATACGCAGTATTTT
clone_size: few; d_call: -; v_call: TRBV2; cdr3_length: 13; j_call: TRBJ2-1; cdr3_aa: CASSEDWGSEQFF; cdr3_nt: TGTGCCAGCAGTGAAGATTGGGGGAGTGAGCAGTTCTTC
clone_size: few; d_call: -; v_call: TRBV18; cdr3_length: 13; j_call: TRBJ1-2; cdr3_aa: CASSPRENYGYTF; cdr3_nt: TGTGCCAGCTCACCACGGGAAAACTATGGCTACACCTTC
clone_size: -; d_call: -; v_call: TRBV28; cdr3_length: 15; j_call: TRBJ1-3; cdr3_aa: CAGSLTLGGGFAIYF; cdr3_nt: TGTGCCGGCAGTTTAACTCTAGGAGGCGGGTTTGCCATATATTTT
clone_size: few; d_call: -; v_call: TRBV6-2/TRBV6-3; cdr3_length: 18; j_call: TRBJ2-1; cdr3_aa: CASSLGPYGAYSYNEQFF; cdr3_nt: TGTGCCAGCAGCTTGGGGCCCTATGGGGCGTACTCCTACAATGAGCAGTTCTTC
clone_size: few; d_call: -; v_call: TRBV3-1; cdr3_length: 11; j_call: TRBJ2-7; cdr3_aa: CASSSLVEQYF; cdr3_nt: TGTGCCAGCAGCTCCCTCGTCGAGCAGTACTTC
clone_size: many; d_call: TRBD2; v_call: TRBV27; cdr3_length: 17; j_call: TRBJ2-1; cdr3_aa: CASTTIAGGKLYNEQFF; cdr3_nt: TGTGCCAGCACAACCATAGCGGGAGGGAAACTCTACAATGAGCAGTTCTTC
clone_size: few; d_call: -; v_call: TRBV28; cdr3_length: 13; j_call: TRBJ2-2; cdr3_aa: CASSLLENGELFF; cdr3_nt: TGTGCCAGCAGTTTGCTGGAAAACGGGGAGCTGTTTTTT
clone_size: few; d_call: TRBD2; v_call: TRBV7-3; cdr3_length: 15; j_call: TRBJ2-1; cdr3_aa: CASSQTSGSGDEQFF; cdr3_nt: TGTGCCAGCAGCCAAACTAGCGGGAGTGGAGATGAGCAGTTCTTC
clone_size: few; d_call: -; v_call: TRBV7-9; cdr3_length: 14; j_call: TRBJ2-4; cdr3_aa: CASSPTIGKNIQYF; cdr3_nt: TGTGCCAGCAGCCCGACTATCGGCAAAAACATTCAGTACTTC
clone_size: -; d_call: TRBD1; v_call: TRBV4-2; cdr3_length: 15; j_call: TRBJ2-1; cdr3_aa: CASSLGTAIYNEQFF; cdr3_nt: TGTGCCAGCAGCCTCGGGACAGCGATTTACAATGAGCAGTTCTTC
clone_size: -; d_call: TRBD2; v_call: TRBV12-3/TRBV12-4; cdr3_length: 16; j_call: TRBJ2-5; cdr3_aa: CASSYKASGYRETQYF; cdr3_nt: TGTGCCAGCAGTTACAAGGCTAGCGGGTACAGAGAGACCCAGTACTTC
clone_size: -; d_call: TRBD1; v_call: TRBV6-2/TRBV6-3; cdr3_length: 13; j_call: TRBJ1-2; cdr3_aa: CASSTGAGYGYTF; cdr3_nt: TGTGCCAGCAGTACAGGGGCTGGCTATGGCTACACCTTC
clone_size: many; d_call: TRBD2; v_call: TRBV2; cdr3_length: 14; j_call: TRBJ2-1; cdr3_aa: CASSQAGGYSEQFF; cdr3_nt: TGTGCCAGCAGTCAGGCGGGAGGGTATAGTGAGCAGTTCTTC
clone_size: -; d_call: -; v_call: TRBV7-9; cdr3_length: 16; j_call: TRBJ1-4; cdr3_aa: CASSPRRTSTNEKPFF; cdr3_nt: TGTGCCAGCAGCCCTCGACGAACCTCAACTAATGAAAAACCGTTTTTT
clone_size: many; d_call: -; v_call: TRBV2; cdr3_length: 12; j_call: TRBJ1-1; cdr3_aa: CASRGGNTEAFF; cdr3_nt: TGTGCCAGCAGGGGCGGGAACACTGAAGCTTTCTTT
clone_size: few; d_call: -; v_call: TRBV3-1; cdr3_length: 17; j_call: TRBJ2-2; cdr3_aa: CASQDLSRGDNTGELFF; cdr3_nt: TGTGCCAGCCAAGATTTAAGCAGGGGCGACAACACCGGGGAGCTGTTTTTT
clone_size: -; d_call: TRBD1; v_call: TRBV18; cdr3_length: 17; j_call: TRBJ1-4; cdr3_aa: CASSPEQGRRTNEKLFF; cdr3_nt: TGTGCCAGCTCACCAGAACAGGGGAGGCGAACTAATGAAAAACTGTTTTTT
clone_size: -; d_call: -; v_call: TRBV2; cdr3_length: 14; j_call: TRBJ2-5; cdr3_aa: CASSEDGGRETQYF; cdr3_nt: TGTGCCAGCAGTGAAGATGGAGGTCGAGAGACCCAGTACTTC
clone_size: few; d_call: TRBD1; v_call: TRBV11-3; cdr3_length: 17; j_call: TRBJ2-7; cdr3_aa: CASSLETRDRGFYEQYF; cdr3_nt: TGTGCCAGCAGCTTAGAGACCCGGGACAGGGGTTTCTACGAGCAGTACTTC
clone_size: -; d_call: TRBD2; v_call: TRBV11-3; cdr3_length: 15; j_call: TRBJ2-5; cdr3_aa: CASSQGTSSQETQYF; cdr3_nt: TGTGCCAGCAGCCAAGGGACTAGCAGCCAAGAGACCCAGTACTTC
clone_size: -; d_call: -; v_call: TRBV9; cdr3_length: 16; j_call: TRBJ1-1; cdr3_aa: CASSTYRDNQNTEAFF; cdr3_nt: TGTGCCAGCAGCACCTACCGGGACAACCAGAACACTGAAGCTTTCTTT
clone_size: -; d_call: -; v_call: TRBV3-1; cdr3_length: 11; j_call: TRBJ1-2; cdr3_aa: CASSQDGGYTF; cdr3_nt: TGTGCCAGCAGCCAAGATGGTGGCTACACCTTC
clone_size: few; d_call: -; v_call: TRBV10-3; cdr3_length: 13; j_call: TRBJ2-3; cdr3_aa: CAVSGRSTDTQYF; cdr3_nt: TGTGCCGTCAGTGGTCGGAGCACAGATACGCAGTATTTT
clone_size: -; d_call: TRBD1; v_call: TRBV18; cdr3_length: 18; j_call: TRBJ2-1; cdr3_aa: CASSPRQGATTYYNEQFF; cdr3_nt: TGTGCCAGCTCACCACGACAGGGGGCAACTACCTACTACAATGAGCAGTTCTTC
clone_size: few; d_call: -; v_call: TRBV12-5; cdr3_length: 17; j_call: TRBJ2-1; cdr3_aa: CASAHNRDLSSYNEQFF; cdr3_nt: TGTGCTAGTGCCCACAACAGGGACCTAAGCTCCTACAATGAGCAGTTCTTC
clone_size: -; d_call: TRBD2; v_call: TRBV20-1; cdr3_length: 15; j_call: TRBJ2-3; cdr3_aa: CSATGTSGGTDTQYF; cdr3_nt: TGCAGTGCTACGGGCACTAGCGGGGGAACAGATACGCAGTATTTT
clone_size: -; d_call: TRBD2; v_call: TRBV4-1; cdr3_length: 16; j_call: TRBJ2-3; cdr3_aa: CASSQGPGTSGDTQYF; cdr3_nt: TGCGCCAGCAGCCAAGGTCCAGGGACTAGCGGAGATACGCAGTATTTT
clone_size: -; d_call: TRBD2; v_call: TRBV6-1; cdr3_length: 17; j_call: TRBJ2-5; cdr3_aa: CASRKSWTSGRGETQYF; cdr3_nt: TGTGCCAGCAGAAAATCGTGGACTAGCGGGAGGGGAGAGACCCAGTACTTC